The 20 T cell receptor beta chains below all came from one sample that was sequenced in a study of blood T cell repertoires in COVID-19. The data were produced by immunoSEQ multiplex PCR, yet TCRdb's version contains in-frame clones alone and is incomplete. This sample has around 250,000 clones, with 86% found just once. The sequencing sample was made of peripheral blood. Receptors originate from a man aged 18 to 29 with active or convalescent COVID-19.

V is TRBV7-9 and J is TRBJ2-7; tentatively, D is TRBD2 (5 bases). Germline V gives CDR1 SEHNR, CDR2 FQNEAQ (reference sequence). The germline V and J ends were trimmed by 8 bases and 2 bases, with 7 bases remaining between them. The CDR3 is made up of 11 amino acids. The CDR3 DNA reads TGTGCCAGCGTCGGGGCCTACGAGCAGTACTTC. Its translation: CASVGAYEQYF. The whole variable domain, remainder taken from reference TRBV7-9 and TRBJ2-7, is DTGVSQNPRHKITKRGQNVTFRCDPISEHNRLYWYRQTLGQGPEFLTYFQNEAQLEKSRLLSDRFSAERPKGSFSTLEIQRTEQGDSAMYLCASVGAYEQYFGPGTRLTVT.

The chain employs TRBV7-3 and TRBJ2-2, with 9 bases identical to TRBD2. V shed 5 bases and J 2 bases; nucleotides not matched to a gene: 3. Germline CDR1 SGHTA, CDR2 FQGTGA. This CDR3 has 15 residues. The CDR3 loop reads CASSRLAANTGELFF. CDR3 in DNA: TGTGCCAGCAGCCGACTAGCGGCAAACACCGGGGAGCTGTTTTTT.

The V call is TRBV2, the J call TRBJ2-3; possible D gene TRBD1, 6 bases. The CDR3 is made up of 13 amino acids. Between the trimmed V and J ends, which lost 7 bases and 4 bases, there was a span of 12 bases. Germline CDR1 and CDR2: SNHLY and FYNNEI. The CDR3 DNA follows: TGTGCCAGCAACCTACAGGGCTCAGATACGCAGTATTTT. It translates to CASNLQGSDTQYF. Based on the CDR3 plus reference TRBV2 and TRBJ2-3, the full variable domain is EPEVTQTPSHQVTQMGQEVILRCVPISNHLYFYWYRQILGQKVEFLVSFYNNEISEKSEIFDDQFSVERPDGSNFTLKIRSTKLEDSAMYFCASNLQGSDTQYFGPGTRLTVL.

This clone appeared once. V is TRBV6-5 and J is TRBJ1-6; 7 bases align to TRBD1. CDR1 and CDR2 from the germline V gene are MNHEY and SVGAGI. The CDR3 is 12 residues long. V dropped 6 bases and J dropped 19; count of bases not matched to a gene: 12. The CDR3 bases are TGTGCCAGCAGATCCTTGGACAGGCACCAGCACTTT. Translating gives CASRSLDRHQHF.

The rearrangement uses TRBV4-1 and TRBJ1-2, with D possibly matching TRBD1 (5 bases). V was cut by 5 bases and J by 4 bases, with 14 bases left in between. The germline CDR1 and CDR2 sequences are MGHRA and YSYEKL. The CDR3 runs 14 residues. The CDR3 DNA reads as TGCGCCAGCAGCGGATCGGGACTGCTCTATGGCTACACCTTC. Its translation: CASSGSGLLYGYTF.

The rearrangement joins TRBV2 to TRBJ2-7; D possibly corresponds to TRBD1 (7 bases). The ends were cut back, 8 bases at V and 4 bases at J, with 15 bases in the middle. Germline V lookup: CDR1 SNHLY, CDR2 FYNNEI. The CDR3 totals 13 residues. The CDR3 loop reads CASSVQGRYEQYF. In nucleotides, the CDR3 is TGTGCCAGCTCGGTACAGGGGAGGTACGAGCAGTACTTC.

This chain links TRBV27 with TRBJ2-7; 10 positions match TRBD2. Germline CDR1 reads MNHEY; CDR2 reads SMNVEV (reference sequence). The V segment lost 2 bases and the J segment 0 bases; nucleotides outside the gene matches: 4. This CDR3 has 16 residues. CDR3 in amino acids: CASSLPSGSNSYEQYF. As DNA, the CDR3 is TGTGCCAGCAGTTTACCTAGCGGGAGTAACTCCTACGAGCAGTACTTC.

The J gene is TRBJ1-1, the V gene TRBV12-3 or TRBV12-4; D call uncertain. V was pared by 3 bases and J by 1 base, with 3 bases between. The CDR3 covers 12 residues. In DNA form, the CDR3 reads TGTGCCAGCAGTTTCTGGAACACTGAAGCTTTCTTT. Its protein is CASSFWNTEAFF.

V gene TRBV6-5 combines with J gene TRBJ2-4; D remains unclear. Germline values: CDR1 MNHEY, CDR2 SVGAGI. V lost 0 bases and J 0 bases, leaving 9 bases between the germline ends. The CDR3 consists of 16 residues. The DNA of the CDR3 is TGTGCCAGCAGTTACTCGATTTCTATAGCCAAAAACATTCAGTACTTC. Residues: CASSYSISIAKNIQYF.

Notes on this clone: Other DNA sequences in this specimen translate into the identical CDR3. This rearrangement joins TRBV6-5 to TRBJ2-5, with 7 nucleotides matching TRBD1. The CDR3 is made up of 14 amino acids. V lost 2 bases to trimming and J lost 2 bases; unmatched junction nucleotides: 2. Looked up from germline, CDR1 is MNHEY and CDR2 is SVGAGI. The CDR3 DNA reads as TGTGCCAGCAGTTACGGGACAGCTCAAGAGACCCAGTACTTC. It yields the protein CASSYGTAQETQYF.

The chain combines TRBV20-1 with TRBJ1-2, with no clear D. The germline CDR1 and CDR2 sequences are DFQATT and SNEGSKA (reference sequence). CDR3 length: 11 amino acids. V was shortened by 5 bases and J by 4 bases, with 8 bases between the two germline ends. The CDR3 bases are TGCAGTGCTCCCGGGTTCTATGGCTACACCTTC. This encodes CSAPGFYGYTF.

The chain recombines TRBV10-3 with TRBJ1-3; no definite D call. Germline CDR1 reads ENHRY; CDR2 reads SYGVKD. Trimming shortened V by 8 bases and J by 1 base, and 18 bases separated the two germline ends. The CDR3 has 16 amino acids. CDR3 residues: CAISGHPVVSGNTIYF. The CDR3 DNA follows: TGTGCCATCTCCGGTCATCCGGTGGTTTCTGGAAACACCATATATTTT.

The chain has TRBV5-1 and TRBJ2-6; 10 nucleotides match TRBD1. The CDR3 covers 19 residues. Germline trimming cut 5 bases from V and 4 bases from J; bases unmatched to any gene: 15. CDR1 is SGHRS and CDR2 is YFSETQ in the germline V gene. The CDR3 sequence: CASSYPGTGDLKGANVLTF. The CDR3 nucleotides are TGCGCCAGCAGTTATCCCGGGACAGGGGACCTAAAGGGGGCCAACGTCCTGACTTTC.

The chain links TRBV7-2 to TRBJ1-1; possible D gene TRBD1, 6 bases. CDR3 length: 15 amino acids. Deletions cut 1 base from V and 0 bases from J, with 9 bases between. From germline, CDR1 is SGHTA and CDR2 FQGNSA. Written as DNA, the CDR3 is TGTGCCAGCAGCTTAGGTACAGGGATGAACACTGAAGCTTTCTTT. It translates to CASSLGTGMNTEAFF.

This sequence joins TRBV30 and TRBJ2-5, with D possibly matching TRBD2 (6 bases). The V gene lost 3 bases and the J gene lost 6 bases, with 11 bases spanning the gap. CDR3 length: 12 amino acids. The germline V gene encodes CDR1 GTSNPN and CDR2 SVGIG (reference sequence). The CDR3, as DNA: TGTGCCTGGAGGGGACTGCCCAAGACCCAGTACTTC. Protein sequence: CAWRGLPKTQYF.

This chain connects TRBV30 to TRBJ2-7; tentative D call: TRBD1 (5 bases). In germline, CDR1 is GTSNPN, CDR2 SVGIG (reference sequence). V dropped 2 bases and J dropped 7 bases, with 15 bases sitting between them. This CDR3 is 13 amino acids long. CDR3 in amino acids: CAWSRSAQGEQYF. The CDR3 DNA is TGTGCCTGGAGTAGGTCGGCTCAGGGTGAGCAGTACTTC.

CDR3 region: CAISERTGWNTIYF. For the CDR3, the DNA is TGTGCCATCAGTGAGCGGACAGGGTGGAACACCATATATTTT. The chain couples TRBV10-3 to TRBJ1-3; 8 positions match TRBD1. Trimming cost V 2 bases and J 7 bases; bases outside gene matches: 4. This CDR3 has 14 amino acids. From germline, CDR1 is ENHRY and CDR2 SYGVKD.

The chain links TRBV11-2 to TRBJ2-5; 8 bases agree with TRBD2. This CDR3 has 15 amino acids. With V trimmed by 5 bases and J by 5 bases, 10 bases remained unmatched. CDR1 is SGHAT and CDR2 is FQNNGV in the germline V gene. The CDR3 coding sequence is TGTGCCAGCAGCCCGGCTAGCGGGCAGGGGGAGACCCAGTACTTC. It is translated as CASSPASGQGETQYF.

The chain recombines TRBV6-6 with TRBJ2-2, with TRBD2 as a possible D gene (6 bases). V shed 0 bases and J shed 4 bases, with 12 bases lying between them. Looked up from germline, CDR1 is MNHNY and CDR2 is SVGAGI (reference sequence). The CDR3 consists of 16 residues. The CDR3 DNA reads as TGTGCCAGCAGTTACTCGGTCGGGGAGGTCACCGGGGAGCTGTTTTTT. This encodes CASSYSVGEVTGELFF.

This chain uses TRBV5-5 with TRBJ2-5, with TRBD2 matching over 8 bases. The CDR3 has 17 residues. V lost 3 bases to trimming and J lost 4 bases; unmatched junction nucleotides: 14. Germline V gene data show CDR1 as SGHKS and CDR2 as YYEKEE (reference sequence). CDR3 region: CASSWRSGGAGGETQYF. The CDR3 bases are TGTGCCAGCAGCTGGAGATCCGGGGGGGCCGGGGGAGAGACCCAGTACTTC.